The 5 T cell receptor beta chains given below trace back to one sample, sequenced in a study of T cells in Graves' hyperthyroidism and ophthalmopathy (dated by TCRdb to the late 2010s). The library was generated by multiplex PCR. TCRdb names Illumina HiSeq 2000 as the instrument used. TCR beta CDR3 regions were amplified from RNA transcripts. A first-round RT-PCR of the TCR CDR3 used the HTBI primer set with the Qiagen OneStep RT-PCR kit. Using fastp trimming at Q25 and MiXCR clonotype assembly, TCRdb reanalyzed the public sequencing data and kept in-frame beta chains. For every CDR3 protein sequence, its rows merge into one entry that carries the most common genes and DNA. The sample data list about 610,000 distinct CDR3 sequences, and approximately 15% of these were observed just once. Over 3.5% of the sample belongs to the ten largest clones. Sequences were obtained from blood. The receptor set was obtained from a woman aged 40 to 50 with Graves' ophthalmopathy.

This clonotype was recorded at least ten times. V usage is TRBV28 and J usage is TRBJ2-7; a weak D match, TRBD2 (6 bases). The V gene's germline CDR1 is MDHEN and CDR2 SYDVKM. This CDR3 is built from 14 residues. Trimming removed 6 bases at V and 1 base at J, with 13 bases between. In DNA, the CDR3 is TGTGCCAGCAGGGGATCGGGGGAGTCCTACGAGCAGTACTTC. Translation: CASRGSGESYEQYF.

This clonotype has just a few counts. The chain has TRBV3-1 and TRBJ2-5, with D tentatively TRBD2 (6 bases). The V and J ends lost 1 base and 5 bases respectively, with 11 bases between them. Per germline, CDR1 LGHDT and CDR2 YNNKEL (reference sequence). This CDR3 contains 14 residues. CDR3 bases: TGTGCCAGCAGCCAAGCCGGGAGTGGGGAGACCCAGTACTTC. Protein: CASSQAGSGETQYF.

This clonotype was counted ten times or more. The chain joins TRBV28 to TRBJ2-7; TRBD1 aligns across 9 bases. The CDR3 runs to 16 residues. V dropped 5 bases and J dropped 7; count of bases not matched to a gene: 15. Germline loops: CDR1 MDHEN, CDR2 SYDVKM. CDR3 amino acids: CASSPRAGTGLWEQYF. Here the CDR3 DNA reads TGTGCCAGCAGTCCCCGAGCCGGGACAGGGCTTTGGGAGCAGTACTTC.

This clonotype came up many times. The V gene is TRBV28, the J gene TRBJ2-7, with 9 nucleotides matching TRBD1. The V and J ends lost 3 bases and 5 bases, in that order; junction bases with no gene match: 11. Germline CDR1 is MDHEN and CDR2 is SYDVKM. The CDR3 length is 16 residues. This CDR3 is CASSFHVWTGEHEQYF. The DNA for the CDR3 is TGTGCCAGCAGTTTTCATGTTTGGACAGGGGAACACGAGCAGTACTTC.

The chain employs TRBV7-2 and TRBJ2-2; D not resolved. The V gene's germline CDR1 is SGHTA and CDR2 FQGNSA. The CDR3 covers 15 residues. Trimming stripped 5 bases from V and 7 bases from J, with 17 bases between. Written as DNA, the CDR3 is TGTGCCAGCAGCCCCCCCCCGCCCCGGGTCGGGGAGCTGTTTTTT. It encodes CASSPPPPRVGELFF. Filled out from reference TRBV7-2 and TRBJ2-2, the complete variable domain reads GAGVSQSPSNKVTEKGKDVELRCDPISGHTALYWYRQSLGQGLEFLIYFQGNSAPDKSGLPSDRFSAERTGGSVSTLTIQRTQQEDSAVYLCASSPPPPRVGELFFGEGSRLTVL.